This TCR beta chain derives from a study of OX40 agonist ivuxolimab in advanced cancers. Study-wide background: Treatment of patients was with ivuxolimab, an agonistic anti-OX40 (CD134) antibody.

Trimming pared 4 bases from V and 4 bases from J, leaving 4 bases between. CDR3 length: 11 residues. Germline CDR1 reads GTSNPN; CDR2 reads SVGIG (reference sequence). This table comes from immunoSEQ multiplex PCR, and its TCRdb copy is limited to in-frame clones, with some not included. This repertoire shows about 40,000 clones, more than 70% found once; its top ten account for 12%. The clonotype originates from an adult with an advanced solid tumor such as melanoma, head and neck, liver or kidney cancer. The J gene is TRBJ2-2, the V gene TRBV30; D unresolved. Sequences were derived from CD4+ or CD8+ T cells sorted from blood, sampled in a trial of the OX40 agonist ivuxolimab. CDR3: CAWTGTGELFF. The CDR3 bases are TGTGCCTGGACGGGCACCGGGGAGCTGTTTTTT.